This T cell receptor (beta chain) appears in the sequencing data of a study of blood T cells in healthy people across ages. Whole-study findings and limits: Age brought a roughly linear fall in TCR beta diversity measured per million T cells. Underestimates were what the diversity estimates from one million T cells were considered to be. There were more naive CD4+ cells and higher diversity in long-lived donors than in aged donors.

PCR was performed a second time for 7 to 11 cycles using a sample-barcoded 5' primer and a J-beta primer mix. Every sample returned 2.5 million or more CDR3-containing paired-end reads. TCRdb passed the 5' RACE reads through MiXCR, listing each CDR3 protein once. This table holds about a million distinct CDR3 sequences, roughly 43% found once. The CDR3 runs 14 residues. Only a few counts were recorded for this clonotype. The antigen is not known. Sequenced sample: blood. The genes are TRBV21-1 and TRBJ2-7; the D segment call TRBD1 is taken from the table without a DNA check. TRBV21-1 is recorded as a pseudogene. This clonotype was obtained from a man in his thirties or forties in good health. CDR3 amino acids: CASSQGNYTYEQYF. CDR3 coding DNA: TGTGCCAGCAGCCAGGGAAATTATACCTACGAGCAGTACTTC.